This TCR beta chain was captured in a study of CD8+CD57+ T cells in acquired aplastic anemia (dated by TCRdb to the late 2010s). For the study in its entirety: DNA extracted from sorted CD4+ and CD8+ cells had a mean of 3.2 ug, with a range of 0.2 to 27.4 ug. A CD8+CD57+ expansion meant a frequency higher than the mean frequency seen in healthy subjects.

Profiling of TCR beta VDJ combinations and CDR3 sequences used genomic DNA as the template. An Illumina HiSeq 2000 was the platform used for TCR repertoire sequencing. Per the source publication's procedure: Repertoire assessment relied on Simpson's diversity index, CDR3 size and DJ length profiles, and TRBV/TRBJ rearrangement plots. Whichever DNA sequence was most abundant in the deep sequencing data was defined as the immunodominant clone. CDR3 amino acid sequences were screened for sharing across subjects and were compared with published repertoires and the VDJdb database. TCRdb itself trimmed the public reads at Q25 with fastp, ran MiXCR and retained productive beta chains. Identical CDR3 proteins give one entry, which carries the most common genes and DNA. TCRdb, not the authors, supplied the V and J calls. Counted in this sample were roughly 280,000 distinct CDR3 sequences; 56% of them appeared once. Around 1.2% of the sample is in the top ten clones.

Expansion of CD8+CD57+ cells had been shown by flow cytometry in the patients chosen for sequencing. All patients had severe acquired aplastic anemia diagnosed by International Study of Aplastic Anemia and Agranulocytosis and Camitta criteria. No therapy had been received by the patients at the time of blood sampling. In the study, sorted CD4+ and CD8+ blood T cells from patients with severe aplastic anemia and from healthy subjects underwent deep sequencing of TCR repertoires. In the USA, patient enrollment took place under clinicaltrials.gov protocols 00001620, 01623167, 00001397, 00071045, 00081523 and 00961064. Ficoll-Paque density gradient centrifugation was used to isolate peripheral blood mononuclear cells. Before DNA extraction, CD4+ and CD8+ T cells were sorted by FACS or by magnetic beads. CDR1 WNHNN and CDR2 SYGVQD were looked up in the germline V gene (reference sequence). For this chain, trimming is 4 bases at the V end and 4 bases at the J end, and the number of junction bases without a gene match is 5. The CDR3, from cysteine to phenylalanine, totals 15 residues. CDR3 DNA is the only sequence kept; it has 45 bases, read in frame from the first base.

As concerns this clonotype: It has no known antigen specificity. Base qualities are missing; no much larger clone stands one base away.

On the study overall, not on this receptor specifically: Although some 28 CD8+ CDR3 sequences were shared by patients and controls, these sequences appeared highly expressed in patients and within the immunodominant clones of patients. Between patients and healthy controls, no significant difference in CD8+ Simpson's diversity was found (P=0.060).

The sequenced sample was sorted CD4+, CD8+, or CD8+CD57+ T cells (not recorded which) from PBMCs. The sequence derives from a human donor with aplastic anemia. The V and J genes are TRBV10-1 and TRBJ1-2; TRBD1 fits 11 bases in the junction. The CDR3 reads CASSGGDRGFYGYTF. The nucleotide sequence is given as TGCGCCAGCAGTGGAGGGGACAGGGGGTTCTATGGCTACACCTTC.